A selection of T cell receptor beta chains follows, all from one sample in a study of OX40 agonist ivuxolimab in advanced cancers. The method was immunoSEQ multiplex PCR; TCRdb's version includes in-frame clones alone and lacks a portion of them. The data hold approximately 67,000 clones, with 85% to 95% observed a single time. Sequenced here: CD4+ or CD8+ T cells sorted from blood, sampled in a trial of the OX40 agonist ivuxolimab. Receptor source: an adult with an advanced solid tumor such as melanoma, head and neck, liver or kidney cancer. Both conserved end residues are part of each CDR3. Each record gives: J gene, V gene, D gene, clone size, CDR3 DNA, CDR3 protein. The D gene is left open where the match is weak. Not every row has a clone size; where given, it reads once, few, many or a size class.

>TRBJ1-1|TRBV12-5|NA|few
TGTGCTAGTGGTTTGGTACAAGGGGGAATAGGTGAAGCTTTCTTT
CASGLVQGGIGEAFF
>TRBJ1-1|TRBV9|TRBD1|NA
TGTGCCAGCAGCCCGACAGGGGCGGTGAACACTGAAGCTTTCTTT
CASSPTGAVNTEAFF
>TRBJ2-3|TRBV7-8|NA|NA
TGTGCCAGCAGCTTAGGGGTCCTCACGGGAACGAGCACAGATACGCAGTATTTT
CASSLGVLTGTSTDTQYF
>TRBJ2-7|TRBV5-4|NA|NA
TGTGCCAGCAACGGGCAGGGCTCCTACGAGCAGTACTTC
CASNGQGSYEQYF
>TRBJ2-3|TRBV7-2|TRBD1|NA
TGTGCCAGCAGCTCCCGGACAGGGGGCGTCAACACAGATACGCAGTATTTT
CASSSRTGGVNTDTQYF
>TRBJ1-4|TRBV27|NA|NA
TGTGCCAGCAGTTTATCGGGCGCCCGTGAAAAACTGTTTTTT
CASSLSGAREKLFF
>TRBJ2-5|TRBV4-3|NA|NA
TGCGCCAGCAGCCAAAGTCCGGGAAGAGGAGAGACCCAGTACTTC
CASSQSPGRGETQYF
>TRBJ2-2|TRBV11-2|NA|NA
TGTGCCAGCAGCTTATCCGTCGGGGAGCTGTTTTTT
CASSLSVGELFF
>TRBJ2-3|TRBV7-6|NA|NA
TGTGCCAGCAGCTTAGGGACAAGCACAGATACGCAGTATTTT
CASSLGTSTDTQYF
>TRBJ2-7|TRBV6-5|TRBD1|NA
TGTGCCAGCAGTGGACAGGGGCTACCCTACGAGCAGTACTTC
CASSGQGLPYEQYF
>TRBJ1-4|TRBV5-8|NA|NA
TGTGCCAGCAGCTCCGGTTCAACTAATGAAAAACTGTTTTTT
CASSSGSTNEKLFF
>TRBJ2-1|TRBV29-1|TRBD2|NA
TGCAGCGTTGAGAGGGGACTAGCGGGGTACAATGAGCAGTTCTTC
CSVERGLAGYNEQFF
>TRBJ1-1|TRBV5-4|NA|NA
TGTGCCAGCAGGGAAGGGATTTCAGGGCAGGGGAACACTGAAGCTTTCTTT
CASREGISGQGNTEAFF
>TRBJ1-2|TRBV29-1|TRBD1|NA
TGCAGCGTTCGACAGGGAGGGGATGGCTACACCTTC
CSVRQGGDGYTF